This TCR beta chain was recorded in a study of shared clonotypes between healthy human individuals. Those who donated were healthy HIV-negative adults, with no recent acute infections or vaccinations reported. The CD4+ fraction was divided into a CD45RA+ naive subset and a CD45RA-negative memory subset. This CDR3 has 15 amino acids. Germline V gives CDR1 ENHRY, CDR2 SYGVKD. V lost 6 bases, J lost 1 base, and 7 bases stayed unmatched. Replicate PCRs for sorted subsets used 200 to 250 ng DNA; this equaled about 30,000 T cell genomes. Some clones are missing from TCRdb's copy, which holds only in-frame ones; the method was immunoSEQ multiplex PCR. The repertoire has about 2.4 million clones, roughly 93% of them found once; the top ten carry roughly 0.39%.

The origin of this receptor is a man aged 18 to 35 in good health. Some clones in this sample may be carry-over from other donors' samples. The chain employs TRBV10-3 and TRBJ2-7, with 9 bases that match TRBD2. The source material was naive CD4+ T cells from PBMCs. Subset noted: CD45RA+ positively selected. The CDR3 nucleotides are TGTGCCATCAGCCTTATAGCGGGAGAGTCCTACGAGCAGTACTTC. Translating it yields CAISLIAGESYEQYF.